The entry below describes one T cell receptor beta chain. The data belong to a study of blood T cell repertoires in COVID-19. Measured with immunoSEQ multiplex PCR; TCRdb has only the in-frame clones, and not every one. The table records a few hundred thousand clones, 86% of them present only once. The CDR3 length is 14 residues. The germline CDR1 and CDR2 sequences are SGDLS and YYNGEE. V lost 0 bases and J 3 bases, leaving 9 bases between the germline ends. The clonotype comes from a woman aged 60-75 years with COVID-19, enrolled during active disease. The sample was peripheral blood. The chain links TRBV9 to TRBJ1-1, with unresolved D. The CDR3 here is CASSVEGDYTEAFF. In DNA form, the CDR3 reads TGTGCCAGCAGCGTAGAGGGAGATTACACTGAAGCTTTCTTT.